This T cell receptor (beta chain) was sequenced for a study of blood T cell repertoires in COVID-19. Study as a whole: Sample material is recorded as cDNA or gDNA derived from T cells, B-cell-depleted T cells, or PBMCs.

TCRdb's copy holds only in-frame clones and misses some; the assay was immunoSEQ multiplex PCR. The table lists 150,000 or so clones, 70% to 85% of them singletons. This clone was recorded once. There are 15 residues in the CDR3. Germline V CDR1 and CDR2: LGHDT, YNNKEL (reference sequence). With 4 bases removed from V and 8 bases from J, the gap between germline ends came to 20 bases. Recruitment covered 20 to 25 US areas and drew participants whose ages spanned roughly 18 to 100 years. Donors in Cohort 3 counted as recovered after two negative PCRs, clearance, or symptom resolution. The chain joins TRBV3-1 (or the pseudogene TRBV3-2) to TRBJ1-2, with a tentative D call TRBD1 (6 bases). The receptor comes from a man aged 45-60 years who had recovered from COVID-19. Sequencing used PBMCs or T cells enriched from blood (not recorded which). The CDR3 reads CASSPNNRVVGGYTF. CDR3 nucleotides: TGTGCCAGCAGCCCTAATAACAGGGTAGTGGGGGGCTACACCTTC.